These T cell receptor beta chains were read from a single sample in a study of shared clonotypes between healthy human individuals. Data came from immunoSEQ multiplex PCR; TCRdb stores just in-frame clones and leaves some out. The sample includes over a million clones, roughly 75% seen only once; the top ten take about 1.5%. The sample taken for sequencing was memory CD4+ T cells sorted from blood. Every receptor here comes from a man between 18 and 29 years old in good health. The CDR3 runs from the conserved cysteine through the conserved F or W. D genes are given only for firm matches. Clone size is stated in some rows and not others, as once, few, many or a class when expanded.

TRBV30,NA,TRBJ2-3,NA,TGTGCCTGGAGTGTAACGAGGGACCATACGCAGTATTTT,CAWSVTRDHTQYF
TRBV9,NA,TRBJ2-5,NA,TGTGCCAGCAGCGTAGGGGCAGGCCAAGAGACCCAGTACTTC,CASSVGAGQETQYF
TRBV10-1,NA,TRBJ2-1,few,TGCGCCAGCAGTGAGGGACTGTACAATGAGCAGTTCTTC,CASSEGLYNEQFF
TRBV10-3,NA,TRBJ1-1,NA,TGTGCCATCAGTGACCAAAATTACCGAGGAACTGAAGCTTTCTTT,CAISDQNYRGTEAFF
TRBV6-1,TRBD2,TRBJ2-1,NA,TGTGCCAGCAGTGAAGGGCTAGCGGGTGAGCAGTTCTTC,CASSEGLAGEQFF
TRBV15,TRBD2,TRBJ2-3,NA,TGTGCCACCAGCAGGAGCCTACTAGCGGGGGGTACAGATACGCAGTATTTT,CATSRSLLAGGTDTQYF
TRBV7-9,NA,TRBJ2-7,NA,TGTGCCGGGACCGGGACAACACCGTACGAGCAGTACTTC,CAGTGTTPYEQYF
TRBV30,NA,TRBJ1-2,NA,TGTGCCTGGAGTCTCCTCCGGACGGAAGGCTACACCTTC,CAWSLLRTEGYTF
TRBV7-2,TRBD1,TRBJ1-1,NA,TGTGCCAGCGGCACAAGACAGGGGGCCCAGAACACTGAAGCTTTCTTT,CASGTRQGAQNTEAFF
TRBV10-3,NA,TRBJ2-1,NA,TGTGCCATCAGTGAGTCCCCCCGAGGGTCCGACAATGAGCAGTTCTTC,CAISESPRGSDNEQFF
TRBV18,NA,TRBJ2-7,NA,TGTGCCAGCTCACCTGCAGGTCTGGGAGCCTACGAGCAGTACTTC,CASSPAGLGAYEQYF
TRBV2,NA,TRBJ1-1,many,TGTGCCAGCAGTGAACAGCCCGCGAACACTGAAGCTTTCTTT,CASSEQPANTEAFF
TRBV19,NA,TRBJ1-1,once,TGTGCCAGTAGCAGCATAATGAACACTGAAGCTTTCTTT,CASSSIMNTEAFF
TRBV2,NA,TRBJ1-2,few,TGTGCCAGCAGTGTACTGGGTACCTATGGCTACACCTTC,CASSVLGTYGYTF
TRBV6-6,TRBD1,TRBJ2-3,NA,TGTGCCAGCCATGACCGGGACAGGGGCACAGATACGCAGTATTTT,CASHDRDRGTDTQYF
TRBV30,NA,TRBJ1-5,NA,TGTGCCTGGACACGGGGCTTCAATCAGCCCCAGCATTTT,CAWTRGFNQPQHF
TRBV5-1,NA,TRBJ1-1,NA,TGCGCCAGCAGCGCAAGCACCGGACAGCCGAACACTGAAGCTTTCTTT,CASSASTGQPNTEAFF
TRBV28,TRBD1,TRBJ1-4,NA,TGTGCCAGCAGTTTGGGACAGGGCGGAGAAAAACTGTTTTTT,CASSLGQGGEKLFF
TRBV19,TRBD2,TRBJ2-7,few,TGTGCCAGTAGTGCAGGGACTAGCGGCAAAGGGGAGCAGTACTTC,CASSAGTSGKGEQYF
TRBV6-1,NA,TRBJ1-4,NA,TGTGCCAGCAGTGTCCGTTTTGGCGGGGGCGATGAAAAACTGTTTTTT,CASSVRFGGGDEKLFF
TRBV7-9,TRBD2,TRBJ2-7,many,TGTGCCAGCAGCTTACCTTCTGGGGGGGACTACGAGCAGTACTTC,CASSLPSGGDYEQYF
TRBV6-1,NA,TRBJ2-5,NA,TGTGCCAGCATCAGGCAGGGGAAAGAGACCCAGTACTTC,CASIRQGKETQYF
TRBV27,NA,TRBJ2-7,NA,TGTGCCACCTCGGAAGGAAGCTCCTACGAGCAGTACTTC,CATSEGSSYEQYF
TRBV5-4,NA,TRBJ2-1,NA,TGTGCCAGCAGCTTGGAACAGAAAGAGCAGTTCTTC,CASSLEQKEQFF
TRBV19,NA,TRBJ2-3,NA,TGTGCCAGTAGTCGGGCCACTAGCACAGATACGCAGTATTTT,CASSRATSTDTQYF
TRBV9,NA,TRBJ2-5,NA,TGTGCCAGCAGCCCCCCGGCGGGGGCAGAGACCCAGTACTTC,CASSPPAGAETQYF
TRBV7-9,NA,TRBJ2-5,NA,TGTGCCAGCAGCTGGAGCGGGACAGCGCAAGAGACCCAGTACTTC,CASSWSGTAQETQYF
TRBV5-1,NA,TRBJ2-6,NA,TGCGCCAGCAGTTCGGGGTCCACGGGGGCCAACGTCCTGACTTTC,CASSSGSTGANVLTF
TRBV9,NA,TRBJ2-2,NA,TGTGCCAGCAGCGTACAGTCAACTTCGCCCGGGGAGCTGTTTTTT,CASSVQSTSPGELFF
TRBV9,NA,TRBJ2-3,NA,TGTGCCAGCAGCGTAGAACAGGGAAATACGCAGTATTTT,CASSVEQGNTQYF
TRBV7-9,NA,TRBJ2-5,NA,TGTGCCAGCAGCTTTCGTAGACAGGCAATCCAAGAGACCCAGTACTTC,CASSFRRQAIQETQYF
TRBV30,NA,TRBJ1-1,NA,TGTGCCTGGAATCGTCGGGAATGGACTGAAGCTTTCTTT,CAWNRREWTEAFF
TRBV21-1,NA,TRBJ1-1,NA,TGTGCCAGCAGCAAAGTCCCCGGCTTGGACACTGAAGCTTTCTTT,CASSKVPGLDTEAFF
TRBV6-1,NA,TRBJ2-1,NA,TGTGCCAGCAGTGAGGAGGGGGGGCCATATAATGAGCAGTTCTTC,CASSEEGGPYNEQFF
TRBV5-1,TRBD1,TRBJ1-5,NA,TGCGCCAGCAGCTTACAGGGGGAAAATCAGCCCCAGCATTTT,CASSLQGENQPQHF
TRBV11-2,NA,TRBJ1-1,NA,TGTGCCAGCAGCTTAGGGTGGGGGAGTGAAGCTTTCTTT,CASSLGWGSEAFF
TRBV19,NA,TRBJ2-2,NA,TGTGCCAGTAGAAACAGGGTCTTGAACACCGGGGAGCTGTTTTTT,CASRNRVLNTGELFF
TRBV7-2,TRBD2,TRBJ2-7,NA,TGTGCCAGCAGCTTAGGGGTGGCCAGCGGGAGGGCCAGCTCCTACGAGCAGTACTTC,CASSLGVASGRASSYEQYF
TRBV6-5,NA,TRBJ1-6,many,TGTGCCAGCAGCGGACGGCTTAATTCACCCCTCCACTTT,CASSGRLNSPLHF
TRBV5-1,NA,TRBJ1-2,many,TGCGCCAGCAGCCCCCGGGAGAGGGGGGATTATGGCTACACCTTC,CASSPRERGDYGYTF
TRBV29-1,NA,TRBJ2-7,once,TGCAGCGTGGCTGGACTTACCTACGAGCAGTACTTC,CSVAGLTYEQYF
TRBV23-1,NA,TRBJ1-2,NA,TGCGCCAGCAGTCACCTAACCCCCGCGCTGGGGGAGGGCTACACCTTC,CASSHLTPALGEGYTF
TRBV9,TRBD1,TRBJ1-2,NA,TGTGCCAGCAGCCAACAGGGGTCTGGCTATGGCTACACCTTC,CASSQQGSGYGYTF
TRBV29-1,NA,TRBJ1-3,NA,TGCAGCGTTGAAACTGGGGCTGGAAACACCATATATTTT,CSVETGAGNTIYF
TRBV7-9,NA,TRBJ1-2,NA,TGTGCCAGCAGCCCCTCCCAGGGAGGCTATGGCTACACCTTC,CASSPSQGGYGYTF
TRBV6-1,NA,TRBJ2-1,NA,TGTGCCAGCAGTGAAGCGACTGGGGGTAGGGAGTTCTTC,CASSEATGGREFF
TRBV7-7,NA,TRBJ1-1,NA,TGTGCTAGCAGCTTAGAAGGAGGGGCTGAAGCTTTCTTT,CASSLEGGAEAFF
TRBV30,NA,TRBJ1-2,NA,TGTGCCTGGAGTGGGTCGGCTAACTATGGCTACACCTTC,CAWSGSANYGYTF
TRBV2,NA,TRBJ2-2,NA,TGTGCCAGCAGTGGGTTGGGGGCGAACACCGGGGAGCTGTTTTTT,CASSGLGANTGELFF
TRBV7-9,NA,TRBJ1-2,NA,TGTGCCAGCAGCCCCGCTATGTGGATAGGCTATGGCTACACCTTC,CASSPAMWIGYGYTF